This T cell receptor beta chain was captured by sequencing in a study of tissue T cells after allogeneic stem cell transplantation. This CDR3 region has 16 residues. The V and J ends lost 3 bases and 0 bases, in that order; junction bases with no gene match: 7. CDR1 KGHTA and CDR2 FRNEEI come from the germline V gene. Time point indicated: mouse harvest day 7 after allogeneic transplant. The graft held 10^6 splenic CD5+ T cells and 10^7 T-cell-depleted bone marrow cells. Mice had MHC-mismatched B6 into BALB/c GVHD, sampled day 7 or 14. Study-level points and caveats: Anatomically similar tissues had similar TCR repertoires within each patient. Some tissue clones might be persisting host cells; their alloreactivity or antigen specificity was not determined.

Sequencing used immunoSEQ multiplex PCR; TCRdb keeps in-frame clones, though not all of them. The sample records over 7,000 clones, 45% being singletons. This clone qualifies as medium-sized. Its target is unknown. Gene names and germline refer to mouse. The CDR3 extends 1 residue past the end of the read, so its final part is completed from the germline J gene. The chain has TRBV24 and TRBJ1-1, with 7 bases fitting TRBD1. This clonotype was sampled from a female BALB/c mouse given C57BL/6 T cells with graft-versus-host disease after an allogeneic hematopoietic cell transplant. The sequencing input was gut tissue. The CDR3 reads CASSLDDRAANTEVFF. The part of the CDR3 DNA that was read is TGTGCCAGCAGTCTCGATGACAGGGCAGCAAACACAGAAGTCTTC.